This section outlines one T cell receptor beta chain sequence together with its context. Its antigen remains unknown. The tumor samples were collected prior to definitive surgery or chemotherapy. TCRdb's copy holds only in-frame clones and misses some; the assay was immunoSEQ multiplex PCR. The sample records 4,100 or so clones, 82% being singletons. This specimen comes from a study of high-grade serous ovarian cancer treatment subgroups. Study as a whole: Samples averaged approximately 15,000 reads and about 7,500 unique TCR beta rearrangements.

Notes on the study in general: TCR relatedness rose with neoantigen level and trended with mutation load.

Sequencing was performed on tumor tissue. The sequence came from a human donor with high-grade serous ovarian cancer.

The CDR3 DNA is TGTGCCAGCAAACAGGGGGACAATGAGCAGTTCTTC. Its protein is CASKQGDNEQFF. The chain couples TRBV2 to TRBJ2-1, with 8 bases lining up with TRBD1. After removal of 7 bases from V and 5 bases from J, the junction contained 1 base not matched to a gene. The CDR3 totals 12 residues. The germline V gene encodes CDR1 SNHLY and CDR2 FYNNEI.